The 14 T cell receptor beta chains below come from one sample, sequenced in a study of shared T cell receptors in the human thymus. The assay was immunoSEQ multiplex PCR, and TCRdb's table has in-frame clones only and misses some. The table shows hundreds of thousands of clones, with 85% to 90% occurring only once. These sequences were also reported in another study, on human thymus T cells.

The material sequenced was thymocytes. Receptor source: a boy under two years old with a congenital heart defect.

This rearrangement joins TRBV29-1 to TRBJ1-1; 7 nucleotides match TRBD1. This CDR3 has 16 amino acids. With V trimmed by 4 bases and J by 4 bases, 15 bases remained unmatched. Germline V lookup: CDR1 SQVTM, CDR2 ANQGSEA. The CDR3 bases are TGCAGCGTTGGGGCCGGTACAGGGGATAATAGCACTGAAGCTTTCTTT. It specifies CSVGAGTGDNSTEAFF.

CDR3 region: CASSQERGASGSRETQYF. CDR3 DNA sequence: TGCGCCAGCAGCCAAGAAAGGGGGGCTAGCGGGAGTAGGGAGACCCAGTACTTC. This sequence joins TRBV4-3 and TRBJ2-5; TRBD2 aligns across 10 bases. Per the germline V gene, CDR1 is LGHNA and CDR2 is YSLEER. V lost 0 bases to trimming and J lost 5 bases; unmatched junction nucleotides: 12. This CDR3 has 18 residues.

The rearrangement joins TRBV29-1 to TRBJ2-5, with D possibly being TRBD2 (5 bases). The ends were cut back, 0 bases at V and 9 bases at J, with 17 bases in the middle. The germline V gene encodes CDR1 SQVTM and CDR2 ANQGSEA. The CDR3 runs 14 residues. The CDR3 here is CSVEDGLLTGSQYF. CDR3 nucleotide sequence: TGCAGCGTTGAAGATGGACTCCTCACGGGGTCCCAGTACTTC.

The CDR3 nucleotides are TGTGCCAGCAGCTCACTACAAATAGCGGGAGGCCCGGGGTATTTT. Amino acid sequence: CASSSLQIAGGPGYF. The chain combines TRBV7-2 with TRBJ2-3, with 10 bases that match TRBD2. Germline CDR1 is SGHTA and CDR2 is FQGNSA. This CDR3 is 15 amino acids long. Trimming removed 4 bases from V and 14 bases from J; junction bases left unmatched: 15.

As for this clone: The sample carries other DNA sequences with the same CDR3. CDR3: CASSFIAGGGYGYTF. DNA for the CDR3: TGTGCCAGCAGCTTTATCGCAGGGGGCGGGTATGGCTACACCTTC. The chain uses TRBV5-4 and TRBJ1-2; 8 bases agree with TRBD1. Germline CDR1 SGHNT, CDR2 YYREEE (reference sequence). The ends lost 2 bases at V and 5 bases at J; junction bases unmatched: 8. The length of the CDR3 is 15 residues.

This chain uses TRBV7-2 with TRBJ1-2; no firm D call. Trimming left V 2 bases short and J 7 bases short, with 17 bases between. The germline gives CDR1 SGHTA, CDR2 FQGNSA. CDR3 length: 15 residues. The CDR3 loop is CASSLSTPRAGGYTF. The CDR3 bases are TGTGCCAGCAGCTTATCGACCCCGAGGGCCGGTGGCTACACCTTC.

The J gene is TRBJ2-7, the V gene TRBV15; TRBD1 might be the D (5 bases). The V gene lost 0 bases and the J gene lost 7 bases, with 7 bases spanning the gap. The length of the CDR3 is 12 residues. From germline, CDR1 is LNHNV and CDR2 YYDKDF (reference sequence). The CDR3 DNA reads TGTGCCACCAGCAGAGAGGGGCCTGAGCAGTACTTC. Protein: CATSREGPEQYF.

This sequence joins TRBV6-1 and TRBJ2-5; TRBD1 agrees at 9 bases. Germline CDR1 is MNHNS and CDR2 is SASEGT. V lost 5 bases and J lost 5; bases outside the gene matches: 6. CDR3 length equals 14 residues. The CDR3 here is CASSRDRAGETQYF. DNA for the CDR3: TGTGCCAGCAGTCGGGACAGGGCGGGTGAGACCCAGTACTTC.

The chain is built from TRBV6-1 and TRBJ1-2; maybe TRBD1 (6 bases). The CDR3 extends over 14 amino acids. Between the trimmed V and J ends, which lost 3 bases and 3 bases, there was a span of 11 bases. Germline CDR1 reads MNHNS; CDR2 reads SASEGT. The CDR3 sequence is CASSETRGHYGYTF. Written as DNA, the CDR3 is TGTGCCAGCAGTGAGACCAGGGGCCACTATGGCTACACCTTC.

The chain uses TRBV6-5 and TRBJ1-2, with 7 bases matching TRBD1. The germline V gene has CDR1 MNHEY and CDR2 SVGAGI. V was clipped by 8 bases and J by 2 bases; unmatched bases: 8. The CDR3 runs 14 residues. CDR3 protein: CASGSRDRNYGYTF. Here the CDR3 DNA reads TGTGCCAGCGGTTCCCGGGACAGAAACTATGGCTACACCTTC.

V and J are TRBV9 and TRBJ2-2; the D gene is possibly TRBD1 (5 bases). CDR1 and CDR2 (germline): SGDLS, YYNGEE. This CDR3 comprises 19 residues. The ends were cut back, 3 bases at V and 3 bases at J, with 24 bases in the middle. The CDR3 nucleotides read TGTGCCAGCAGCGCTCACCCCGCTAGGGCCAGGGAAGACACCGGGGAGCTGTTTTTT. Translating it yields CASSAHPARAREDTGELFF.

CDR3 in amino acids: CAWTRTGKVNTEAFF. Written as DNA, the CDR3 is TGTGCCTGGACCCGCACGGGGAAGGTGAACACTGAAGCTTTCTTT. The chain links TRBV30 to TRBJ1-1, with no clear D. The germline gives CDR1 GTSNPN, CDR2 SVGIG (reference sequence). V was shortened by 4 bases and J by 0 bases, with 15 bases between the two germline ends. The CDR3 extends over 15 amino acids.

The chain couples TRBV4-3 to TRBJ2-7, with TRBD2 matching 11 bases. In germline, CDR1 is LGHNA, CDR2 YSLEER. The CDR3 loop spans 17 amino acids. The junction had 7 bases not matched to a gene; V was cut back by 1 base and J by 2 bases. The CDR3 loop reads CASSQGPTSGGPYEQYF. CDR3 in DNA: TGCGCCAGCAGCCAAGGACCCACTAGCGGGGGCCCCTACGAGCAGTACTTC.

For the CDR3, the DNA is TGTGCCAGCAGCCGGCCCCAGACAGGGGAAGCTTTCTTT. It is translated as CASSRPQTGEAFF. The rearrangement uses TRBV11-2 and TRBJ1-1, with TRBD1 identical over 7 bases. The ends lost 5 bases at V and 8 bases at J; junction bases unmatched: 8. The CDR3 consists of 13 residues. The germline V gene has CDR1 SGHAT and CDR2 FQNNGV.